These 7 T cell receptor beta chains came from one sample sequenced in a study of T cells in Graves' hyperthyroidism and ophthalmopathy. Amplification of TCR beta CDR3 regions was performed using RNA transcripts as template. When the TCR CDR3 underwent first-round RT-PCR, the HTBI primer set was used. TCRdb reprocessed the multiplex PCR reads with MiXCR, giving one entry per CDR3 protein. The sample consists of 450,000 to 650,000 distinct CDR3 sequences, approximately 15% of them appearing once. The sequencing sample was made of blood. These receptors all come from a woman aged 18-29 years with Graves' ophthalmopathy.

This clonotype was seen repeatedly, ten times or more. The V and J genes are TRBV27 and TRBJ1-2; weak D call: TRBD1 (6 bases). Trimming took off 5 bases at V and 7 bases at J, with 17 bases between the two ends. Per germline, CDR1 MNHEY and CDR2 SMNVEV (reference sequence). The length of the CDR3 is 14 residues. The CDR3 loop is CASSQQGLQTGYTF. Here the CDR3 DNA reads TGTGCCAGCAGTCAACAGGGCCTTCAGACTGGCTACACCTTC.

This clonotype was seen at least ten times. The chain carries TRBV11-3 and TRBJ2-7, with 11 bases identical to TRBD2. Germline CDR1 reads SGHNT; CDR2 reads YENEEA. This CDR3 has 18 residues. The V segment lost 0 bases and the J segment 2 bases; nucleotides outside the gene matches: 9. This CDR3 is CASSLDGLGTSGPYEQYF. In DNA, the CDR3 is TGTGCCAGCAGCTTAGATGGATTAGGGACTAGCGGCCCCTACGAGCAGTACTTC.

The chain uses TRBV5-4 and TRBJ2-7, with TRBD2 matching over 15 bases. This CDR3 comprises 17 residues. From germline, CDR1 is SGHNT and CDR2 YYREEE (reference sequence). V was clipped by 0 bases and J by 5 bases; unmatched bases: 6. The CDR3, as DNA: TGTGCCAGCAGCTTGGATTGGACTAGCGGGAGGGCGGACGAGCAGTACTTC. This translates into CASSLDWTSGRADEQYF.

This clonotype occurred many times. The chain employs TRBV6-5 and TRBJ2-5; D is possibly TRBD1 (6 bases). V lost 0 bases, J lost 6 bases, and 11 bases lay in between. This CDR3 region has 14 residues. Germline V gives CDR1 MNHEY, CDR2 SVGAGI. The CDR3 spells CASSYSTGQKTQYF. CDR3 nucleotide sequence: TGTGCCAGCAGTTACTCGACAGGACAGAAGACCCAGTACTTC.

This clonotype was detected many times. This chain joins TRBV11-2 and TRBJ2-7; 10 bases match TRBD2. CDR3 length: 17 amino acids. The V gene's germline CDR1 is SGHAT and CDR2 FQNNGV. The ends lost 0 bases at V and 2 bases at J; junction bases unmatched: 7. For the CDR3, the DNA is TGTGCCAGCAGCTTAGATCGGACTAGCGGACACACCTACGAGCAGTACTTC. Its translation is CASSLDRTSGHTYEQYF.

This clonotype came up a few times. The gene calls are TRBV7-9 and TRBJ2-1; D gene uncertain. V was cut by 6 bases and J by 7 bases, with 7 bases left in between. The V gene's germline CDR1 is SEHNR and CDR2 FQNEAQ (reference sequence). The CDR3 spans 11 residues. The DNA for the CDR3 is TGTGCCAGCAGAAGTTGGAATGAGCAGTTCTTC. Its translation is CASRSWNEQFF. The entire variable domain, with the rest obtained from reference TRBV7-9 and TRBJ2-1, is as follows: DTGVSQNPRHKITKRGQNVTFRCDPISEHNRLYWYRQTLGQGPEFLTYFQNEAQLEKSRLLSDRFSAERPKGSFSTLEIQRTEQGDSAMYLCASRSWNEQFFGPGTRLTVL.

This clonotype came up many times. The chain recombines TRBV28 with TRBJ2-3, with D perhaps given as TRBD1 or TRBD2 (6 bases each). CDR3 length: 15 residues. Germline V gives CDR1 MDHEN, CDR2 SYDVKM. Trimming removed 2 bases from V and 3 bases from J, with 12 bases in between. The CDR3 nucleotides read TGTGCCAGCAGTTTAGGGAAAGGGGGGACAGATACGCAGTATTTT. Its translation: CASSLGKGGTDTQYF.